This T cell receptor beta chain was observed in a study of T cell responses to AZD1222 COVID-19 vaccine. Findings of the study overall: Donors, mostly white British, included more females; clonal diversity was possibly underestimated. Baseline serology detected seropositivity in only a handful of AZD1222 recipients. Targets within unmutated variant regions were reportedly found for nearly half of spike-specific TCRs.

Profiling relied on immunoSEQ multiplex PCR, and the TCRdb table lists in-frame clones only, not all of them. The table includes approximately 170,000 clones, 90% to 95% detected once. Pooling was applied to second doses at about 4 or about 12 weeks. This clone was picked up one time. What it recognizes is unknown. The starting material was peripheral blood, obtained 28 days after the second AZD1222 dose. The clonotype comes from an adult who received the AZD1222 COVID-19 vaccine.

The CDR3 DNA is TGTGCCAGCAGCTCACCCCTAGCGATAGTCAAGTTCTTC. It codes for CASSSPLAIVKFF. The gene calls are TRBV7-2 and TRBJ2-1, with TRBD2 as a possible D gene (6 bases). This CDR3 has 13 amino acids. Trimming removed 4 bases from V and 14 bases from J, with 18 bases in between. Germline CDR1 is SGHTA and CDR2 is FQGNSA. The whole variable domain, filled in from reference TRBV7-2 and TRBJ2-1, reads GAGVSQSPSNKVTEKGKDVELRCDPISGHTALYWYRQSLGQGLEFLIYFQGNSAPDKSGLPSDRFSAERTGGSVSTLTIQRTQQEDSAVYLCASSSPLAIVKFFGPGTRLTVL.